The 13 T cell receptor beta chains listed next were all sequenced from one sample in a study of control samples from healthy donors and cancer patients. TCRdb's table, derived via immunoSEQ multiplex PCR, lists solely in-frame clones and lacks some. This repertoire shows 100,000 to 150,000 clones, less than 90% found once; its top ten account for 1.5% to 2%. The sequencing input was blood. These TCRs come from a young man in good health.

The chain has TRBV7-9 and TRBJ2-1; D is undetermined. The CDR3 length is 16 residues. With 1 base removed from V and 0 bases from J, the gap between germline ends came to 10 bases. Germline V CDR1 and CDR2: SEHNR, FQNEAQ (reference sequence). The CDR3 protein is CASSLVSLSSYNEQFF. The CDR3 DNA reads as TGTGCCAGCAGCTTAGTAAGTCTATCCTCCTACAATGAGCAGTTCTTC.

The chain combines TRBV10-3 with TRBJ1-1; D is unresolved. V lost 11 bases and J lost 1, with 11 bases in between. The CDR3 is made up of 12 amino acids. CDR1 ENHRY and CDR2 SYGVKD come from the germline V gene. CDR3 region: CAASEGNTEAFF. In DNA, the CDR3 is TGTGCCGCTTCTGAGGGGAACACTGAAGCTTTCTTT.

The gene calls are TRBV13 and TRBJ1-1; D is unclear. The CDR3 sequence is 14 residues long. The ends were cut back, 5 bases at V and 1 base at J, with 11 bases in the middle. Germline-derived CDR1 and CDR2 are PRHDT and FYEKMQ (reference sequence). The CDR3 DNA is TGTGCCAGCAGCCCGTTAAATCGGAACACTGAAGCTTTCTTT. Protein product: CASSPLNRNTEAFF.

The genes are TRBV27 and TRBJ2-3; 7 positions match TRBD2. The germline V gene has CDR1 MNHEY and CDR2 SMNVEV (reference sequence). J was trimmed by 2 bases and V by 4 bases; bases with no gene match: 6. The CDR3 consists of 15 residues. CDR3 sequence reads: CASSSGLDFTDTQYF. CDR3 nucleotide sequence: TGTGCCAGCAGTTCCGGACTAGACTTCACAGATACGCAGTATTTT.

This chain uses TRBV14 with TRBJ2-3; 9 bases match TRBD1. Germline V gives CDR1 SGHDN, CDR2 FVKESK. The J segment lost 0 bases and the V segment lost 2 bases, leaving 9 bases of the junction unmatched. The CDR3 totals 18 residues. CDR3 sequence (DNA): TGTGCCAGCAGCCAAAGTTTCTGGACAGGGGTCAGCACAGATACGCAGTATTTT. Protein product: CASSQSFWTGVSTDTQYF.

This rearrangement joins TRBV19 to TRBJ1-1; a possible D gene is TRBD1 (5 bases). CDR1 is LNHDA and CDR2 is SQIVND in the germline V gene (reference sequence). The CDR3 is 14 residues long. V shed 4 bases and J shed 4 bases, with 13 bases lying between them. CDR3: CASSTALRGTEAFF. The CDR3 DNA reads TGTGCCAGTAGTACGGCTCTGAGGGGCACTGAAGCTTTCTTT.

This chain connects TRBV3-1 (or the pseudogene TRBV3-2) to TRBJ1-6; no firm D call. Germline CDR1 and CDR2: LGHDT and YNNKEL (reference sequence). The CDR3 consists of 16 residues. V dropped 5 bases and J dropped 9 bases, with 20 bases sitting between them. Here the CDR3 reads CASSGINGVKVSPLHF. The CDR3 DNA is TGTGCCAGCAGCGGGATTAATGGGGTTAAAGTTTCACCCCTCCACTTT.

CDR3 sequence reads: CASSEVVGQPDTQYF. CDR3 in DNA: TGTGCCAGCAGTGAAGTGGTGGGGCAGCCAGATACGCAGTATTTT. The chain recombines TRBV6-1 with TRBJ2-3, with D tentatively TRBD1 (5 bases). Deletions cut 1 base from V and 4 bases from J, with 12 bases between. Germline V gives CDR1 MNHNS, CDR2 SASEGT. CDR3 size: 15 residues.

V usage is TRBV18 and J usage is TRBJ2-1; D gene unclear. Per germline, CDR1 KGHSH and CDR2 LQKENI. The CDR3 is made up of 13 amino acids. Trimming removed 5 bases at V and 8 bases at J, with 13 bases between. The CDR3 loop is CASSKSRSDEQFF. As DNA, the CDR3 is TGTGCCAGCTCAAAGAGCAGGTCGGATGAGCAGTTCTTC.

The gene calls are TRBV27 and TRBJ2-7, with D tentatively TRBD1 or TRBD2 (7 bases each). There are 14 residues in the CDR3. With 8 bases removed from V and 2 bases from J, the gap between germline ends came to 16 bases. The germline gives CDR1 MNHEY, CDR2 SMNVEV (reference sequence). CDR3 DNA: TGTGCCAGCCACCCTTCAGGGGGGGCCTACGAGCAGTACTTC. This codes for CASHPSGGAYEQYF.

V and J are TRBV7-9 and TRBJ2-7, with D perhaps assigned TRBD1 or TRBD2 (5 bases each). Germline loops: CDR1 SEHNR, CDR2 FQNEAQ (reference sequence). V was trimmed by 6 bases and J by 6 bases, leaving 15 bases between them. The CDR3 sequence is 13 residues long. CDR3 amino acids: CASSSPGTIEQYF. The CDR3 DNA sequence: TGTGCCAGCAGTTCCCCCGGGACCATCGAGCAGTACTTC.

The chain recombines TRBV13 with TRBJ1-1; no clear D. Germline V gene data show CDR1 as PRHDT and CDR2 as FYEKMQ (reference sequence). The CDR3 is 16 residues long. V dropped 5 bases and J dropped 4 bases, with 20 bases sitting between them. The CDR3 bases are TGTGCCAGCAGCACGTTTGGACGCACGGGTGGCACTGAAGCTTTCTTT. This codes for CASSTFGRTGGTEAFF.

CDR3 nucleotides: TGCGCCAGCAGCTTTGCCGGGACTAGGCCCGAGCAGTACTTC. It specifies CASSFAGTRPEQYF. V is TRBV5-1 and J is TRBJ2-7, with 8 bases fitting TRBD2. The CDR3 is 14 amino acids. Germline V gene lookup returns CDR1 SGHRS and CDR2 YFSETQ. V shed 2 bases, J shed 6 bases, and the junction held 7 bases outside the gene matches. Full variable domain (rest looked up from reference TRBV5-1 and TRBJ2-7): KAGVTQTPRYLIKTRGQQVTLSCSPISGHRSVSWYQQTPGQGLQFLFEYFSETQRNKGNFPGRFSGRQFSNSRSEMNVSTLELGDSALYLCASSFAGTRPEQYFGPGTRLTVT.